Following are 3 T cell receptor beta chains from one sample sequenced in a study of blood T cell repertoires in COVID-19. Libraries were prepared by immunoSEQ multiplex PCR; TCRdb keeps only in-frame clonotypes and omits some of them. The sample contains more than 95,000 clones, around 89% of which appear only once. Sequenced: peripheral blood. The source is a man aged 45-65 years with acute or convalescent COVID-19.

This chain links TRBV19 with TRBJ1-5, with 7 bases matching TRBD1. The CDR3 consists of 15 residues. Germline V gene data show CDR1 as LNHDA and CDR2 as SQIVND (reference sequence). The junction had 5 bases not matched to a gene; V was cut back by 6 bases and J by 0 bases. CDR3 sequence reads: CASRGDSYSNQPQHF. CDR3 DNA: TGTGCCAGTAGGGGGGACAGTTATAGCAATCAGCCCCAGCATTTT. The variable domain in full, completed from reference TRBV19 and TRBJ1-5, reads DGGITQSPKYLFRKEGQNVTLSCEQNLNHDAMYWYRQDPGQGLRLIYYSQIVNDFQKGDIAEGYSVSREKKESFPLTVTSAQKNPTAFYLCASRGDSYSNQPQHFGDGTRLSIL.

This clone appeared once. The V call is TRBV15, the J call TRBJ2-7; perhaps TRBD2 as D (6 bases). CDR1 is LNHNV, CDR2 YYDKDF, per germline (reference sequence). The CDR3 sequence is 14 residues long. V lost 1 base to trimming and J lost 4 bases, with 11 bases between them. The CDR3 spells CATSRVGTGYEQYF. CDR3 DNA sequence: TGTGCCACCAGCAGAGTGGGGACTGGGTACGAGCAGTACTTC.

CDR3 nucleotide sequence: TGTGCCAGCAGCTTAAGAATTAGCGGGAGGGGGGGTGACACAGATACGCAGTATTTT. Translation: CASSLRISGRGGDTDTQYF. The chain uses TRBV11-2 and TRBJ2-3, with 11 bases matching TRBD2. V trimming: 2 bases; J trimming: 2 bases; junction bases outside the gene matches: 12. Germline CDR1 and CDR2: SGHAT and FQNNGV. This CDR3 contains 19 residues.